This T cell receptor beta chain was recovered during a study of post-analysis software for immune sequencing data. Study-level information: Relapsing-remitting, secondary progressive and progressive-relapsing forms of multiple sclerosis all featured among disease courses.

Germline V gives CDR1 MNHEY, CDR2 SVGAGI. The J segment lost 2 bases and the V segment lost 3 bases, leaving 17 bases of the junction unmatched. The CDR3 is 19 amino acids. TCR beta libraries were prepared from cDNA with unique molecular identifiers. In TCRdb, the PCR reads were re-called with MiXCR into one record per CDR3 protein. The sample shows almost 700,000 distinct CDR3 sequences, about 60% of them seen only once. About this clonotype: Its antigen is currently unknown.

Study results and caveats: Pronounced co-clustering by F measure was evident among identically batched samples. Included in a set of roughly 5 TRBV segments more frequent in patients than controls were TRBV5-6, TRBV5-1 and TRBV20-1. Controls' normalized Chao1 diversity significantly exceeded that of multiple sclerosis patients.

The gene calls are TRBV6-5 and TRBJ2-3, with TRBD2 identical over 7 bases. The sequenced material came from blood. The source of this sequence is a girl between 2 and 10 years old with multiple sclerosis. CDR3 amino acids: CASSYSSGNTWAYTDTQYF. The CDR3 nucleotides read TGTGCCAGCAGTTATTCTAGCGGAAATACCTGGGCCTACACAGATACGCAGTATTTT.